Listed below are T cell receptor beta chains from one sample, sequenced in a study of molecular identifiers for immune sequencing clone quantification. Each CDR3 protein is one row after TCRdb ran MiXCR on the PCR reads. The table records roughly 630,000 distinct CDR3 sequences, roughly 27% of them present only once. The sequenced sample was naive CD8+ T cells from blood, with Jurkat cell RNA spiked in. The receptors here all came from a human donor in good health. Some libraries in this study had Jurkat cell RNA spiked in. Each CDR3 is given with its conserved first and last residue. The order of the fields is CDR3 protein, CDR3 DNA, J gene, clone size, D gene, V gene. D genes are given only for firm matches. Not all rows give a size; the values are once, few, many and, for expanded clones, a class.

CAWSRVLSRTASYEQYF | TGTGCCTGGAGCAGGGTGTTGTCAAGGACAGCCTCCTACGAGCAGTACTTC | TRBJ2-7 | NA | NA | TRBV30
CASSQVTGFNQPQHF | TGCGCCAGCAGCCAAGTGACAGGTTTCAATCAGCCCCAGCATTTT | TRBJ1-5 | NA | NA | TRBV4-1
CASSPRGPDTQYF | TGTGCCAGCAGTCCACGGGGGCCAGATACGCAGTATTTT | TRBJ2-3 | NA | NA | TRBV12-3/TRBV12-4
CASSKGTSGYEQYF | TGTGCCAGCAGTAAGGGGACTAGCGGATACGAGCAGTACTTC | TRBJ2-7 | few | TRBD2 | TRBV12-3/TRBV12-4
CASSYRQDYGYTF | TGTGCCAGCAGTTACCGACAAGACTATGGCTACACCTTC | TRBJ1-2 | NA | NA | TRBV6-5
CASSPTSQVPYNEQFF | TGCGCCAGCAGCCCAACTTCGCAGGTACCCTACAATGAGCAGTTCTTC | TRBJ2-1 | few | NA | TRBV4-3
CSARGKSSYEQYF | TGCAGTGCTAGGGGTAAGAGCTCCTACGAGCAGTACTTC | TRBJ2-7 | few | NA | TRBV20-1
CASSQNTGLRETQYF | TGCGCCAGCAGCCAGAACACGGGTTTGAGGGAGACCCAGTACTTC | TRBJ2-5 | NA | NA | TRBV4-3
CASTDSAEINSPLHF | TGTGCCAGCACCGACTCGGCAGAGATTAATTCACCCCTCCACTTT | TRBJ1-6 | NA | NA | TRBV2
CSASGGGLTSTDTQYF | TGCAGTGCTAGTGGGGGGGGGTTGACTAGCACAGATACGCAGTATTTT | TRBJ2-3 | many | TRBD2 | TRBV20-1
CASSQEQGSEYEQYF | TGCGCCAGCAGCCAAGAGCAGGGGAGCGAGTACGAGCAGTACTTC | TRBJ2-7 | NA | NA | TRBV4-3
CASSQEVGANTGELFF | TGCGCCAGCAGCCAAGAAGTCGGAGCGAACACCGGGGAGCTGTTTTTT | TRBJ2-2 | NA | NA | TRBV4-1
CASSFGGWGTDTQYF | TGTGCCAGTAGTTTCGGCGGGTGGGGAACAGATACGCAGTATTTT | TRBJ2-3 | NA | NA | TRBV19
CSAGTGGNEQYF | TGCAGCGCCGGGACAGGGGGCAACGAGCAGTACTTC | TRBJ2-7 | many | TRBD1 | TRBV29-1
CASITTTANYGYTF | TGTGCCAGCATCACGACAACCGCTAACTATGGCTACACCTTC | TRBJ1-2 | many | NA | TRBV12-3/TRBV12-4
CASSYDATGGPSYEQYF | TGTGCCAGCAGTTACGACGCTACGGGAGGGCCCTCCTACGAGCAGTACTTC | TRBJ2-7 | NA | TRBD2 | TRBV6-5
CGSSSPIDRASPLHF | TGTGGCAGCAGCTCCCCAATAGACAGGGCCTCACCCCTCCACTTT | TRBJ1-6 | NA | TRBD1 | TRBV7-2
CASSRQDRPYEQYF | TGTGCCAGCAGCAGACAGGACAGACCGTACGAGCAGTACTTC | TRBJ2-7 | many | NA | TRBV7-9
CASTPTLRGTGTDTQYF | TGTGCCAGCACCCCCACCCTGAGGGGAACCGGCACAGATACGCAGTATTTT | TRBJ2-3 | many | NA | TRBV27
CASSLVSSWATQYF | TGTGCCAGCAGCTTAGTGTCATCCTGGGCGACCCAGTACTTC | TRBJ2-5 | many | NA | TRBV7-9
CASSPEGGSGGPSSYNEQFF | TGTGCCAGCAGCCCCGAGGGTGGTAGCGGGGGGCCCTCGTCCTACAATGAGCAGTTCTTC | TRBJ2-1 | few | TRBD2 | TRBV7-9
CASSNSLGSPLHF | TGCGCCAGCAGCAACTCTTTGGGCTCACCCCTCCACTTT | TRBJ1-6 | few | NA | TRBV4-3
CASSSGHLNEQFF | TGTGCCAGCAGCTCGGGACACCTCAATGAGCAGTTCTTC | TRBJ2-1 | many | NA | TRBV6-5
CASSLGLVDEQYF | TGTGCCAGCAGCTTAGGCCTGGTGGACGAGCAGTACTTC | TRBJ2-7 | many | NA | TRBV13
CASSLKLSSYNEQFF | TGTGCCAGTAGTTTAAAGTTGAGCTCCTACAATGAGCAGTTCTTC | TRBJ2-1 | few | NA | TRBV19
CAWSVSKETQYF | TGTGCCTGGAGTGTCAGCAAAGAGACCCAGTACTTC | TRBJ2-5 | NA | NA | TRBV30
CASRDWDGSSYEQYF | TGTGCCAGTAGGGATTGGGACGGGAGCTCCTACGAGCAGTACTTC | TRBJ2-7 | NA | NA | TRBV19
CASMRGAELTDTQYF | TGTGCCAGCATGAGGGGGGCCGAGTTGACAGATACGCAGTATTTT | TRBJ2-3 | many | NA | TRBV2
CSGEVNTEAFF | TGCAGTGGAGAAGTAAACACTGAAGCTTTCTTT | TRBJ1-1 | few | NA | TRBV20-1
CASSQDVTTLGDTQYF | TGCGCCAGCAGCCAAGATGTGACAACATTGGGGGATACGCAGTATTTT | TRBJ2-3 | NA | NA | TRBV4-3
CASSLVLAGGPRHEQYF | TGTGCCAGCAGCTTAGTCCTAGCGGGAGGGCCAAGGCACGAGCAGTACTTC | TRBJ2-7 | many | TRBD2 | TRBV7-6
CASSPTGQGATEAFF | TGCGCCAGCAGCCCAACTGGACAGGGGGCTACTGAAGCTTTCTTT | TRBJ1-1 | many | TRBD1 | TRBV4-1
CASSRKLDSQETQYF | TGCGCCAGCAGCCGCAAACTGGACAGTCAAGAGACCCAGTACTTC | TRBJ2-5 | many | NA | TRBV4-3
CASSQGRTSTLGETQYF | TGCGCCAGCAGCCAAGGGAGGACTAGCACCCTAGGAGAGACCCAGTACTTC | TRBJ2-5 | NA | TRBD2 | TRBV4-1
CASSQDNSYTDTQYF | TGTGCCAGCAGCCAAGATAACAGTTACACAGATACGCAGTATTTT | TRBJ2-3 | many | NA | TRBV3-1
CASSLGYGGTRNEKLFF | TGTGCCAGCAGCTTAGGTTACGGTGGCACCCGGAATGAAAAACTGTTTTTT | TRBJ1-4 | few | NA | TRBV11-2
CASSRAGTGGWETQYF | TGTGCCAGCAGCCGTGCCGGGACAGGGGGTTGGGAGACCCAGTACTTC | TRBJ2-5 | many | TRBD1 | TRBV14
CASSKTRGITDTQYF | TGTGCCAGTAGTAAAACTAGGGGGATCACAGATACGCAGTATTTT | TRBJ2-3 | NA | NA | TRBV19
CASSWDSLNGYEQYF | TGTGCCAGCAGTTGGGACTCCCTGAATGGGTACGAGCAGTACTTC | TRBJ2-7 | few | NA | TRBV7-2
CACRLQGGWTGELFF | TGTGCCTGTAGACTACAGGGAGGTTGGACCGGGGAGCTGTTTTTT | TRBJ2-2 | NA | NA | TRBV19
CASTLLQGNEAFF | TGTGCCAGCACCCTCCTACAGGGGAATGAAGCTTTCTTT | TRBJ1-1 | few | TRBD1 | TRBV13
CASSLGSGDSTYEQYF | TGTGCCAGCAGCTTGGGTAGCGGAGACTCGACCTACGAGCAGTACTTC | TRBJ2-7 | NA | NA | TRBV5-5
CASSQVALGTEEYGYTF | TGCGCCAGCAGCCAAGTGGCGCTAGGGACCGAGGAATATGGCTACACCTTC | TRBJ1-2 | few | NA | TRBV4-3
CATSRPGQGAGEQFF | TGTGCCACCAGCAGACCGGGACAGGGGGCAGGCGAGCAGTTCTTC | TRBJ2-1 | few | TRBD1 | TRBV15
CASSLLLQEETQYF | TGTGCCAGCAGTTTATTGTTACAGGAAGAGACCCAGTACTTC | TRBJ2-5 | NA | NA | TRBV12-3/TRBV12-4
CASSIGMNTGELFF | TGTGCCAGTAGTATAGGCATGAACACCGGGGAGCTGTTTTTT | TRBJ2-2 | few | NA | TRBV19